The 7 T cell receptor beta chains listed next were all sequenced from one sample in a study of T cell repertoires in cytomegalovirus infection. TCRdb recomputed calls from the reads with MiXCR, one row per CDR3 protein. Among around 450,000 distinct CDR3 sequences, approximately 32% were seen once, and the ten largest hold around 15%. Sequencing used PBMCs. The receptors come from a human donor in good health (CMV status not recorded). Some clones in this sample may be carry-over from other donors' samples.

The chain has TRBV13 and TRBJ1-1; D not resolved. The CDR3 runs to 17 residues. Trimming pared 3 bases from V and 1 base from J, leaving 18 bases between. The V gene's germline CDR1 is PRHDT and CDR2 FYEKMQ (reference sequence). The CDR3 coding sequence is TGTGCCAGCAGCTTGTTGCAAATAGGACGGCAGAACACTGAAGCTTTCTTT. Its protein is CASSLLQIGRQNTEAFF.

The sample holds many counts of this clonotype. The CDR3 DNA reads as TGTGCCAGCAGCCTTTTGGGGCGGGGGGGCAGGGATGAGCAGTTCTTC. The encoded protein is CASSLLGRGGRDEQFF. The chain uses TRBV11-2 and TRBJ2-1; 9 bases align to TRBD2. The CDR3 is made up of 16 amino acids. V was clipped by 5 bases and J by 8 bases; unmatched bases: 13. The germline CDR1 and CDR2 sequences are SGHAT and FQNNGV. Full variable domain (outside the CDR3, taken from reference TRBV11-2 and TRBJ2-1): EAGVAQSPRYKIIEKRQSVAFWCNPISGHATLYWYQQILGQGPKLLIQFQNNGVVDDSQLPKDRFSAERLKGVDSTLKIQPAKLEDSAVYLCASSLLGRGGRDEQFFGPGTRLTVL.

The table lists this clonotype with a few counts. The rearrangement links TRBV11-2 to TRBJ1-1, with D perhaps matching TRBD1 (5 bases). V was shortened by 2 bases and J by 12 bases, with 13 bases between the two germline ends. This CDR3 spans 12 amino acids. Germline V gene data show CDR1 as SGHAT and CDR2 as FQNNGV. The DNA of the CDR3 is TGTGCCAGCAGCTTAAGCCAGGGAGGGACTTTCTTT. This gives the protein CASSLSQGGTFF.

J is TRBJ2-5 and V is TRBV4-3; D possibly matches TRBD1 or TRBD2 (7 bases each). CDR3 length: 16 amino acids. V shed 0 bases and J shed 5 bases, with 16 bases lying between them. Looked up from germline, CDR1 is LGHNA and CDR2 is YSLEER. CDR3 bases: TGCGCCAGCAGCCAAGATGAGGGAGGGGGCGGGGAGACCCAGTACTTC. This encodes CASSQDEGGGGETQYF.

V usage is TRBV19 and J usage is TRBJ1-2; no reliable D call. The CDR3 loop spans 12 amino acids. From germline, CDR1 is LNHDA and CDR2 SQIVND (reference sequence). V was clipped by 3 bases and J by 5 bases, with 7 bases between them. The CDR3 DNA reads TGTGCCAGTAGTATGCCCGTGTATGGCTACACCTTC. It translates to CASSMPVYGYTF.

The chain combines TRBV6-1 with TRBJ1-5, with D tentatively TRBD1 (6 bases). The length of the CDR3 is 15 residues. Germline V CDR1 and CDR2: MNHNS, SASEGT. Trimming took off 4 bases at V and 6 bases at J, with 16 bases between the two ends. CDR3 residues: CASSGWTAEVQPQHF. CDR3 bases: TGTGCCAGCAGTGGTTGGACAGCTGAAGTTCAGCCCCAGCATTTT.

This clonotype has a handful of counts. J is TRBJ1-2 and V is TRBV27; D may be TRBD1 (6 bases). CDR3 length: 13 amino acids. Germline CDR1 MNHEY, CDR2 SMNVEV (reference sequence). The germline V and J ends were trimmed by 6 bases and 5 bases, with 13 bases remaining between them. For the CDR3, the DNA is TGTGCCAGCAGCCAACCGGGACAATATGGCTACACCTTC. Translating gives CASSQPGQYGYTF.